This section outlines one T cell receptor beta chain sequence together with its context. Its specificity is unknown. The source of the sample is a study of T cell repertoires in cytomegalovirus infection. Study as a whole: Indicated by public TCR beta signatures were CMV infection and matching HLA type.

TCRdb re-called the reads with MiXCR, one entry per CDR3 protein. The sample has about a million distinct CDR3 sequences, approximately 30% seen once; the top ten hold around 15%. This TCR came from a human donor in good health (CMV status not recorded). Some clones in this sample may be carry-over from other donors' samples. The starting material was cultured CD8+ T cells from PBMCs, obtained from culture after CMV antigen stimulation.

CDR3 in DNA: TGTGCCAGCAGCCAACGAACCGCCTCTAACTATGGCTACACCTTC. The encoded protein is CASSQRTASNYGYTF. The genes are TRBV5-5 and TRBJ1-2; D is uncertain. Germline V CDR1 and CDR2: SGHKS, YYEKEE (reference sequence). V shed 4 bases and J shed 0 bases, with 13 bases lying between them. This CDR3 comprises 15 residues.